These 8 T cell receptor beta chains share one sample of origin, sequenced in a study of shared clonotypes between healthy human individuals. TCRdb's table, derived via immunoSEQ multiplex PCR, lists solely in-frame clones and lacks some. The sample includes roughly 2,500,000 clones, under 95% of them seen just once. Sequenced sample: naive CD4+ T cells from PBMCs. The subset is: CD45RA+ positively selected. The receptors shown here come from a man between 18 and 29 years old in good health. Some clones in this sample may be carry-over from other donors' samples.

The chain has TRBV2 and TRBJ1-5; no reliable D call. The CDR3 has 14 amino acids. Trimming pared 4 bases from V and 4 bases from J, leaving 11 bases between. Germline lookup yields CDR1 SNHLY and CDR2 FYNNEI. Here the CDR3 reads CASSVSVSNQPQHF. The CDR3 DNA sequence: TGTGCCAGCAGTGTTTCAGTATCAAATCAGCCCCAGCATTTT.

The CDR3 nucleotides read TGTGCCAGCAGCCAAGTCTCCACCAAGAGAGGGACCCAGTACTTC. It encodes CASSQVSTKRGTQYF. The gene calls are TRBV14 and TRBJ2-5; D call uncertain. Between the trimmed V and J ends, which lost 1 base and 7 bases, there was a span of 16 bases. Germline assignment: CDR1 SGHDN and CDR2 FVKESK. CDR3 length equals 15 residues.

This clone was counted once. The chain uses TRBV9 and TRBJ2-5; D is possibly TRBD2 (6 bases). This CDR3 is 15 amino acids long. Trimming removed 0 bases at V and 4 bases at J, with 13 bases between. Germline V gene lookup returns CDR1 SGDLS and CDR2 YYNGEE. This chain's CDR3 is CASSVGPSAGETQYF. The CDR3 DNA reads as TGTGCCAGCAGCGTAGGGCCCTCAGCGGGAGAGACCCAGTACTTC.

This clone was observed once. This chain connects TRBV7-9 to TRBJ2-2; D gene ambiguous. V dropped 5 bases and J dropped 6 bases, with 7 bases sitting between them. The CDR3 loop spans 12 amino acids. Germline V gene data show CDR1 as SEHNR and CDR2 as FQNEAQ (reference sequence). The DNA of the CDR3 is TGTGCCAGCAGCCAATTGCCCGGGGAGCTGTTTTTT. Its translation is CASSQLPGELFF.

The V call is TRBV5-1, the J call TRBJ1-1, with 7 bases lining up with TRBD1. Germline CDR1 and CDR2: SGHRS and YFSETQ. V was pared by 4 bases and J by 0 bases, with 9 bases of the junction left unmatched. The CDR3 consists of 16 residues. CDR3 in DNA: TGCGCCAGCAGCCGCACGACAGGGCCCGTGAACACTGAAGCTTTCTTT. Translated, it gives CASSRTTGPVNTEAFF.

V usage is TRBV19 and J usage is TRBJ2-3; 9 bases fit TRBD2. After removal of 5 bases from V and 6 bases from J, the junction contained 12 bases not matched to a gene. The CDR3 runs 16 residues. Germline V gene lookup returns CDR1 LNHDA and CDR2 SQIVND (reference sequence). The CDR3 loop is CASSAKSGRLGDTQYF. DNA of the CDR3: TGTGCCAGTAGTGCCAAGAGCGGGAGGCTGGGGGATACGCAGTATTTT.

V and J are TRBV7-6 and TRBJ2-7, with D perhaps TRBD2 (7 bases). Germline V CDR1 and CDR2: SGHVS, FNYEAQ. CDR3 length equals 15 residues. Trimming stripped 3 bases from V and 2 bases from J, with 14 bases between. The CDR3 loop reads CASSLSTGRAYEQYF. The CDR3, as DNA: TGTGCCAGCAGCTTGTCCACAGGGAGGGCCTACGAGCAGTACTTC.

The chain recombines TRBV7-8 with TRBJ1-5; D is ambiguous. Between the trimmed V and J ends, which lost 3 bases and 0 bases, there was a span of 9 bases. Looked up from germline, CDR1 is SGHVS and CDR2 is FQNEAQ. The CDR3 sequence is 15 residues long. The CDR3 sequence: CASSFDSYSNQPQHF. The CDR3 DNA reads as TGTGCCAGCAGCTTCGACTCTTATAGCAATCAGCCCCAGCATTTT. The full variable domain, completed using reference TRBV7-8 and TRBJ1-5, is GAGVSQSPRYKVAKRGQDVALRCDPISGHVSLFWYQQALGQGPEFLTYFQNEAQLDKSGLPSDRFFAERPEGSVSTLKIQRTQQEDSAVYLCASSFDSYSNQPQHFGDGTRLSIL.